The entry below gives a single T cell receptor beta chain sequence along with its context. Its antigen is not known. A single base separates this from a much larger clone, so it may be a read error. A library made for alpha chains picked up this beta chain off target, so its size means little. TCRdb redid the calling of the 5' RACE reads with MiXCR, one entry per CDR3 protein. Of several thousand distinct CDR3 sequences in the sample, 8.2% are singletons; the top ten hold about 4%. This record comes from a study of spatial heterogeneity in lung cancer. Study-wide results and caveats: Intratumoral expanded alpha and beta TCR counts were found to track tumor mutation counts.

V was cut by 5 bases and J by 4 bases, with 19 bases left in between. CDR1 LNHNV and CDR2 YYDKDF come from the germline V gene (reference sequence). There are 16 residues in the CDR3. Time point noted: sample taken at primary tumor resection. This clonotype was sampled from a male donor with early-stage non-small cell lung cancer. The rearrangement uses TRBV15 and TRBJ2-3; tentative D call: TRBD2 (6 bases). The sample in question was lung tumor tissue, obtained at surgery. CDR3 in DNA: TGTGCCACCAGCTTACCCGGAGGGTCTAGTCCAGATACGCAGTATTTT. Translating it yields CATSLPGGSSPDTQYF.